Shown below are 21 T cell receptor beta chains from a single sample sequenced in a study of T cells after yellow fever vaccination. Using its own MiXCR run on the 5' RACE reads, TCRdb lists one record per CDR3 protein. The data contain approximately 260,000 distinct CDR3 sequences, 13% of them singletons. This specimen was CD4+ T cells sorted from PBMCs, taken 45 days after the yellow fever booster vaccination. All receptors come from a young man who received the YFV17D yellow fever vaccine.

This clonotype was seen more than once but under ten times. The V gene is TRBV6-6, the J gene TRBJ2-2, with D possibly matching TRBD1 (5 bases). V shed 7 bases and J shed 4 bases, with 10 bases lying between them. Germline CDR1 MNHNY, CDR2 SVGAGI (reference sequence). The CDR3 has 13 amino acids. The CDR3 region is CASIGAPTGELFF. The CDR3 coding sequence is TGTGCCAGCATAGGGGCCCCCACCGGGGAGCTGTTTTTT.

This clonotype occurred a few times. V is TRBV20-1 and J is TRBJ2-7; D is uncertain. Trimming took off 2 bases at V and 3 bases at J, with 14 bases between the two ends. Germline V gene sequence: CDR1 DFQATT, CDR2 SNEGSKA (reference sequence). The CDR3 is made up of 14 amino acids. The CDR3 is CSARSRLLLYEQYF. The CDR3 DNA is TGCAGTGCTAGATCCCGCCTACTCCTCTACGAGCAGTACTTC.

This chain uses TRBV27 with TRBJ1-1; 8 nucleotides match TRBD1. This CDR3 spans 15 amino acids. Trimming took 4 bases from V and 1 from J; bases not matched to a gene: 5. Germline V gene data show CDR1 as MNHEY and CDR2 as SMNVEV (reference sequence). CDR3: CASSSDRVRNTEAFF. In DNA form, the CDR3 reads TGTGCCAGCAGTTCGGACAGGGTTAGGAACACTGAAGCTTTCTTT.

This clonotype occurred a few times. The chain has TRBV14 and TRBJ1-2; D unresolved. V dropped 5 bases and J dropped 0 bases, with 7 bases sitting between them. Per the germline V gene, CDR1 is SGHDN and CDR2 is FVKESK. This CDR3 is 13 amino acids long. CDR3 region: CASSGRANYGYTF. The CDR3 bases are TGTGCCAGCAGCGGTCGAGCTAACTATGGCTACACCTTC.

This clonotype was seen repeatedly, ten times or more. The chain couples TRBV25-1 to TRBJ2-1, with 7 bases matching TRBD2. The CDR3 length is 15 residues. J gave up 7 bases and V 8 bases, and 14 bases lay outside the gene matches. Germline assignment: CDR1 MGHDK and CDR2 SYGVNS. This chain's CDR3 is CASVDSTGTTNEQFF. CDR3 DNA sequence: TGTGCCAGCGTAGATTCGACTGGGACTACTAATGAGCAGTTCTTC.

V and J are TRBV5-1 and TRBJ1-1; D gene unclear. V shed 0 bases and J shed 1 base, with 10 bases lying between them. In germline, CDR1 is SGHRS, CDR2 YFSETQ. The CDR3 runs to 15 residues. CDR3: CASSLEPTGNTEAFF. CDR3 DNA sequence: TGCGCCAGCAGCTTGGAACCCACGGGGAACACTGAAGCTTTCTTT. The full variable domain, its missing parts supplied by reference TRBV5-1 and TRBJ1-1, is KAGVTQTPRYLIKTRGQQVTLSCSPISGHRSVSWYQQTPGQGLQFLFEYFSETQRNKGNFPGRFSGRQFSNSRSEMNVSTLELGDSALYLCASSLEPTGNTEAFFGQGTRLTVV.

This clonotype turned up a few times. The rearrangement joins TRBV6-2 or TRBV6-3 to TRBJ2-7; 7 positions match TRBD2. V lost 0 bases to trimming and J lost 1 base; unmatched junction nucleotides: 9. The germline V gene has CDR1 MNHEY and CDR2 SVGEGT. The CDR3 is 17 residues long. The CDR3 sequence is CASSYSLGLAESYEQYF. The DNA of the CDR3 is TGTGCCAGCAGTTACTCGTTGGGCCTAGCGGAGTCCTACGAGCAGTACTTC.

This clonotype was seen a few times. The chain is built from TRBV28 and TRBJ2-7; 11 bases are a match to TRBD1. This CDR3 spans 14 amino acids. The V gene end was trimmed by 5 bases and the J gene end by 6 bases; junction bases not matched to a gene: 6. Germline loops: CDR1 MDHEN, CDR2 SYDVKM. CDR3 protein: CASSPGQGVLEQYF. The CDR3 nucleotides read TGTGCCAGCAGTCCGGGACAGGGGGTACTCGAGCAGTACTTC.

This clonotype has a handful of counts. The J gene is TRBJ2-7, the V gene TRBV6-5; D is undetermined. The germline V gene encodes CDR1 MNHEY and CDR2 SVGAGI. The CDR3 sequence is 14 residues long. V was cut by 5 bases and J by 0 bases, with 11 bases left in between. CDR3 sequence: CASSLERHSYEQYF. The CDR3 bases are TGTGCCAGCAGTCTAGAGCGCCACTCCTACGAGCAGTACTTC.

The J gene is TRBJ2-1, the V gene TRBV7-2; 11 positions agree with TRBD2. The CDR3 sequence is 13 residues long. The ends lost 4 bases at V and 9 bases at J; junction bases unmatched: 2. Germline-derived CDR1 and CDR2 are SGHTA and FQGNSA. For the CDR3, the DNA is TGTGCCAGCAGCTCCGGGACTAGCGGTGAGCAGTTCTTC. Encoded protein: CASSSGTSGEQFF.

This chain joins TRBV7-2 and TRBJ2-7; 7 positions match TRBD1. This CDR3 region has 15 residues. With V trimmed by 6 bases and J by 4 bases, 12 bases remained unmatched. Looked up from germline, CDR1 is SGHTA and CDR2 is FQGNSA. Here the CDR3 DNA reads TGTGCCAGCAGTCACAACAGGGGATCGGGTTACGAGCAGTACTTC. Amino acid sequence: CASSHNRGSGYEQYF.

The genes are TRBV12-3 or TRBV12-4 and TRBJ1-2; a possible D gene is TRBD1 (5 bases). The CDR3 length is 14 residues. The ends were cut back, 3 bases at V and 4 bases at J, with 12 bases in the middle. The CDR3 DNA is TGTGCCAGCAGTTTGTTGGGGACCCCCTATGGCTACACCTTC. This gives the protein CASSLLGTPYGYTF.

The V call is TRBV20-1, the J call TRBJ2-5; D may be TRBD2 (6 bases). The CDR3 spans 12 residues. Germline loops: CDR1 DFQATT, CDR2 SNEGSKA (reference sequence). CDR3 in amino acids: CTAGRSEKTQYF. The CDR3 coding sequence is TGCACCGCGGGACGGTCGGAAAAGACCCAGTACTTC.

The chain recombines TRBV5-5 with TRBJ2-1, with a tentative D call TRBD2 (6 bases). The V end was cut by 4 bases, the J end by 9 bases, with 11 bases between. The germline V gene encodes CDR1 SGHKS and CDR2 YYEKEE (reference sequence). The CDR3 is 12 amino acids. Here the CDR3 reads CASSPVGGEQFF. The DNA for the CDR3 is TGTGCCAGCAGCCCGGTGGGGGGTGAGCAGTTCTTC.

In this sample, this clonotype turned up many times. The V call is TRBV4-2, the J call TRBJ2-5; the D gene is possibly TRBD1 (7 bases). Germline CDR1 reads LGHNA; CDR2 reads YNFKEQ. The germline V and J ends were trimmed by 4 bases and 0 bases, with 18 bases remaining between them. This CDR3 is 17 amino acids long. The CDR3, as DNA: TGTGCCAGCAGCCTCTCTGGTCCAGGGGGGTACCAAGAGACCCAGTACTTC. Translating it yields CASSLSGPGGYQETQYF.

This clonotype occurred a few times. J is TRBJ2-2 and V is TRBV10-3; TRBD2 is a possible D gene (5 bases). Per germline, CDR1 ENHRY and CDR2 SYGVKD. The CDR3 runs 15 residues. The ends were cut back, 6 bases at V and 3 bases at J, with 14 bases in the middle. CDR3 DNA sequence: TGTGCCATCAGCGACACCCCGGGGTACACCGGGGAGCTGTTTTTT. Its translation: CAISDTPGYTGELFF.

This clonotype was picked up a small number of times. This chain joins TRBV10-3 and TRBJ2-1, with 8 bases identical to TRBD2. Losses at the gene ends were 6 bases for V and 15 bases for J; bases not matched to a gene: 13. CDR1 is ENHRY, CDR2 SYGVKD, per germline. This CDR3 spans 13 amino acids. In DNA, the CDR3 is TGTGCCATCAGGCCGGGACTAGAAACCGTACCGTTCTTC. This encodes CAIRPGLETVPFF.

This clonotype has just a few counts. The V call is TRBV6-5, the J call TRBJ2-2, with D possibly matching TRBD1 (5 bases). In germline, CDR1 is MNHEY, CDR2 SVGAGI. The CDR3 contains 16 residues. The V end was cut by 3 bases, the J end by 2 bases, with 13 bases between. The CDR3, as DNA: TGTGCCAGCAGTTATACAGGCAGTCTCAACACCGGGGAGCTGTTTTTT. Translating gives CASSYTGSLNTGELFF.

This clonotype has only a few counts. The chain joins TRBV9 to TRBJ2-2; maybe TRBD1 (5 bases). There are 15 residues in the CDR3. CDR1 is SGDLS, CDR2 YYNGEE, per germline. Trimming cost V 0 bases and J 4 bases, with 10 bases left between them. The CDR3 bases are TGTGCCAGCAGCGTAGGGCAGGGTGGCACCGGGGAGCTGTTTTTT. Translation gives CASSVGQGGTGELFF. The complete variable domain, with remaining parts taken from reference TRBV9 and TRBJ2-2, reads DSGVTQTPKHLITATGQRVTLRCSPRSGDLSVYWYQQSLDQGLQFLIQYYNGEERAKGNILERFSAQQFPDLHSELNLSSLELGDSALYFCASSVGQGGTGELFFGEGSRLTVL.

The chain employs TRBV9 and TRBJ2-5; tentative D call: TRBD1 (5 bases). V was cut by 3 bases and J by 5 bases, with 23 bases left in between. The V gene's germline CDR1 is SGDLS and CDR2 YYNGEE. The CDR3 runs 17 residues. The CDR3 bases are TGTGCCAGCAGCGGAGCTCCTTCTTCAGGGCTCAGGGAGACCCAGTACTTC. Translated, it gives CASSGAPSSGLRETQYF.

CDR3 sequence (DNA): TGTGCCAGCAGGGATCGGGGAGGAAACACCATATATTTT. It translates to CASRDRGGNTIYF. The gene calls are TRBV3-1 and TRBJ1-3; D not resolved. Germline CDR1 LGHDT, CDR2 YNNKEL (reference sequence). This CDR3 has 13 residues. Between the trimmed V and J ends, which lost 6 bases and 4 bases, there was a span of 10 bases.